A single TCR beta chain is shown here with its context. The antigen remains undetermined. The record originates from a study of regulatory T cells. CDR3 length equals 12 residues. V lost 3 bases and J 9 bases, leaving 12 bases between the germline ends. Looked up from germline, CDR1 is MDHEN and CDR2 is SYDVKM. Broader study findings: Patient repertoires had restricted TRB V-J pairs and skewed V and J usage, most in Tregs. In CD3G-deficient patients, conventional CD4+ T cells were enriched for hydrophobic CDR3 residues at positions 6 and 7.

Primers: 52 TRBV forward and 13 TRBJ reverse. Profiled with immunoSEQ multiplex PCR; TCRdb holds only in-frame clones, not every one. Of about 17,000 clones in the sample, more than 65% are singletons; the top ten hold roughly 8%. The receptor was isolated from a person younger than 45 with CD3G deficiency. The genes are TRBV28 and TRBJ2-7, with D unclear. Sequencing was performed on conventional CD4+ T cells sorted from blood. The CDR3, as DNA: TGTGCCAGCAGTTTTCCGTTCCAGCGGCAGTACTTC. It encodes CASSFPFQRQYF.